This T cell receptor beta chain was captured in a study of glioma-infiltrating T cells after dendritic cell vaccination. Background on the study: Treatment, given 2003 to 2012, was autologous tumor lysate-pulsed dendritic cell vaccination.

The CDR3 spans 12 residues. CDR1 is SGHRS and CDR2 is YFSETQ in the germline V gene. Trimming took 1 base from V and 8 from J, leaving 7 bases between them. Input was approximately 2.1 ug genomic DNA, or all available if less. The data were produced by immunoSEQ multiplex PCR, yet TCRdb's version contains in-frame clones alone and is incomplete. The sample includes roughly 100,000 clones, about 90% of them seen just once. Time point noted: after dendritic cell vaccination, including at tumor progression/relapse. Selection required adequate fresh-frozen tumor tissue plus more than two years' survival data. Isocitrate dehydrogenase mutation was absent in all glioblastoma patients.

This specimen consisted of blood, obtained after dendritic cell vaccination. The receptor was isolated from a human donor with glioblastoma. The chain uses TRBV5-1 and TRBJ2-1; D remains ambiguous. The CDR3 reads CASSLQAHEQFF. In DNA, the CDR3 is TGCGCCAGCAGCTTGCAAGCCCATGAGCAGTTCTTC.